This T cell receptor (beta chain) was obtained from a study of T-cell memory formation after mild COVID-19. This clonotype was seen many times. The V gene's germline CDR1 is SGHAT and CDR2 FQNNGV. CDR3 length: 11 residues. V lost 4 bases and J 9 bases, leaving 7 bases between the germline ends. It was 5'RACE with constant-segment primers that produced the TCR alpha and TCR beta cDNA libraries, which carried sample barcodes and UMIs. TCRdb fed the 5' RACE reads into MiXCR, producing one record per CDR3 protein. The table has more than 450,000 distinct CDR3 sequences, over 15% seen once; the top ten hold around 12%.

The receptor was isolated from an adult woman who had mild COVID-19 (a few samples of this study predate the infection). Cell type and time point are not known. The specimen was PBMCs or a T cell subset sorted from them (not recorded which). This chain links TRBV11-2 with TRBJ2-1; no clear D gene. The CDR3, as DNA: TGTGCCAGCAGCTCGGGTCCTGAGCAGTTCTTC. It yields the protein CASSSGPEQFF.